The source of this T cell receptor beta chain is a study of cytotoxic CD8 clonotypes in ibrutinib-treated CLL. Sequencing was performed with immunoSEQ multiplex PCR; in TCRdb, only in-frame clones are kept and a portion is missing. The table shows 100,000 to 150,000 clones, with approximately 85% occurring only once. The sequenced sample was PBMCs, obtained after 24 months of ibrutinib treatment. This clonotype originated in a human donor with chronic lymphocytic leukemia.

CDR3 region: CASSSTSGSYEQYF. CDR3 nucleotides: TGTGCCAGCTCATCGACTAGCGGGTCCTACGAGCAGTACTTC. This chain connects TRBV18 to TRBJ2-7; TRBD2 agrees at 10 bases. The CDR3 has 14 amino acids. Germline values: CDR1 KGHSH, CDR2 LQKENI. Unmatched junction bases numbered 2, after V lost 5 bases and J lost 1 base.